This T cell receptor beta chain was identified during a study of blood T cell repertoires in COVID-19 (dated by TCRdb to the early 2020s). Background for the entire study: Samples covering the acute and convalescent phases of COVID-19 were provided by collaborators in the United States, Italy and Spain. A freely available public database, intended as a resource for researchers studying the immune response to SARS-CoV-2, is where the repertoires were released. Nearly every sample came with metadata listing a de-identified subject ID, COVID-19 status, age in years and sex. Deeply sampled blood TCRbeta repertoires from subjects exposed to, actively infected with, or recovered from COVID-19 were included in the dataset. The samples were drawn from two sources: the first 160 participants of the ongoing ImmuneRACE study, and 1,254 subjects contributed by 6 global collaborators. Where available, HLA class I and class II types were taken from metadata supplied by the sample provider and were not determined by assay-based typing. The material from the prospective study consisted of cDNA or gDNA derived from T cells, B-cell-depleted T cells, or PBMCs.

TCRbeta CDR3 regions were amplified from genomic DNA by means of the immunoSEQ Assay, a bias-controlled multiplex PCR. On the study's bioinformatics: Nucleated cell counts per sample were estimated from amplification of reference gene primers within the assay. To quantify the absolute abundance of each unique TCRbeta CDR3 rearrangement, sequence reads were collapsed and filtered. For each sample, productive Simpson clonality was calculated as the square root of Simpson's diversity index across productive rearrangements. Not all clones reach the TCRdb copy of this immuneACCESS table, which keeps in-frame sequences only. Checked studies attribute under half of the gap to unresolved V genes and leave the rest unexplained. V and J calls and clone size come straight from that table; D and trimming were deduced from the DNA. This sample has about 50,000 clones in its table, and about 87% of those were observed once. The ten largest make up more than 2% of the sample.

The investigation overall reported the following: How much clinical and demographic metadata was included differed by source and by participant, and the metadata was provided uncurated.

CDR1 and CDR2 (MNHEY, SVGAGI) derive from the germline V gene. From cysteine to phenylalanine, the CDR3 is 13 amino acids long. Just CDR3 DNA is preserved here, 39 bases in frame from base 1. Deletion took 2 bases off V and 3 bases off J, with a span of 8 bases between the germline ends. In Seattle, one collaborating source enrolled patients while the infection was active and tracked those patients longitudinally over the course of disease. Whole blood was collected in K2EDTA tubes by collaborating institutions according to the institutions' own protocols. Collaborator samples were shipped for TCRbeta analysis as frozen whole blood, isolated PBMCs, or DNA extracted from either sample type. As concerns this clone: It lacks a known antigen. No much larger clonotype is one base removed from it; base qualities were not supplied.

This receptor was identified in a woman of 80 years or more with COVID-19, enrolled during active disease. Sequenced input: peripheral blood. The rearranged chain carries TRBV6-5 and TRBJ2-7; tentative D gene TRBD1, with 5 bases matching. The sequenced DNA is TGTGCCAGCAGTTACGAAAGGGGCTACGAGCAGTACTTC. Translated, this is CASSYERGYEQYF.